The 10 T cell receptor beta chains reported below all come from one sample, sequenced in a study of blood T cell repertoires in COVID-19 (dated by TCRdb to the early 2020s). Libraries were built with the immunoSEQ multiplex PCR assay. TCRdb's version of the immuneACCESS table is confined to in-frame rearrangements and falls short of the full clone set. An unresolved V gene accounts for under half of the shortfall where checked; the remainder is of unknown origin. The sample profile shows roughly 250,000 clones; about 88% of them were found once. The ten largest clones add up to 2% to 2.5% of the sample. Sequences were obtained from peripheral blood. The receptors shown here come from a middle-aged woman who had recovered from COVID-19.

The CDR3 nucleotides read TGCGCCAGCAGCCAGTCCCACATAGGGAGCGGGGAGCTGTTTTTT. It yields the protein CASSQSHIGSGELFF. The J gene is TRBJ2-2, the V gene TRBV4-3; perhaps TRBD2 as D (5 bases). Germline V gives CDR1 LGHNA, CDR2 YSLEER. The CDR3 is 15 amino acids. Trimming stripped 3 bases from V and 7 bases from J, with 15 bases between.

The chain has TRBV6-6 and TRBJ2-2; the D gene is possibly TRBD1 (6 bases). CDR3 length: 17 residues. V lost 5 bases to trimming and J lost 5 bases, with 21 bases between them. CDR1 MNHNY and CDR2 SVGAGI come from the germline V gene (reference sequence). The CDR3 loop is CASSPTGRGFSTGELFF. For the CDR3, the DNA is TGTGCCAGCAGTCCAACTGGCAGGGGATTCTCGACCGGGGAGCTGTTTTTT.

V usage is TRBV30 and J usage is TRBJ2-5; a possible D gene is TRBD2 (6 bases). The CDR3 is 15 residues long. Trimming removed 0 bases from V and 5 bases from J, with 16 bases in between. Per germline, CDR1 GTSNPN and CDR2 SVGIG (reference sequence). The chain's CDR3 is CAWSVGKGAGETQYF. CDR3 sequence (DNA): TGTGCCTGGAGTGTCGGAAAAGGGGCGGGGGAGACCCAGTACTTC.

In DNA, the CDR3 is TGTGCCAGCAGCTTGGGACAAAACACCGGGGAGCTGTTTTTT. Protein: CASSLGQNTGELFF. V and J are TRBV5-4 and TRBJ2-2; D is ambiguous. With 0 bases removed from V and 2 bases from J, the gap between germline ends came to 5 bases. Germline assignment: CDR1 SGHNT and CDR2 YYREEE (reference sequence). The CDR3 consists of 14 residues.

The CDR3 here is CASSQDEAGGNTGELFF. The CDR3 region has the DNA TGTGCCAGCAGCCAAGATGAGGCGGGGGGGAACACCGGGGAGCTGTTTTTT. V and J are TRBV4-2 and TRBJ2-2; 8 bases line up with TRBD2. This CDR3 is built from 17 residues. The germline V gene encodes CDR1 LGHNA and CDR2 YNFKEQ. V dropped 0 bases and J dropped 1; count of bases not matched to a gene: 4.

The rearrangement joins TRBV3-1 (or the pseudogene TRBV3-2) to TRBJ1-5; D gene ambiguous. The CDR3 has 15 residues. V gave up 0 bases and J gave up 6 bases, with 12 bases separating them. The V gene's germline CDR1 is LGHDT and CDR2 YNNKEL (reference sequence). CDR3: CASSQDISEGQPQHF. The DNA of the CDR3 is TGTGCCAGCAGCCAAGATATATCAGAGGGTCAGCCCCAGCATTTT.

This rearrangement joins TRBV9 to TRBJ1-2, with 8 positions matching TRBD1. Germline CDR1 SGDLS, CDR2 YYNGEE. The junction had 6 bases not matched to a gene; V was cut back by 7 bases and J by 4 bases. The CDR3 totals 13 residues. Here the CDR3 reads CASSRTGLYGYTF. The CDR3 bases are TGTGCCAGCTCTCGGACAGGGCTCTATGGCTACACCTTC.

This clone was detected only a few times. J is TRBJ2-5 and V is TRBV5-4; possibly TRBD1 for D (6 bases). This CDR3 contains 13 residues. Germline loops: CDR1 SGHNT, CDR2 YYREEE (reference sequence). The V gene lost 3 bases and the J gene lost 4 bases, with 10 bases spanning the gap. CDR3 sequence (DNA): TGTGCCAGCAGCTCTACAGGGACAGAGACCCAGTACTTC. Protein sequence: CASSSTGTETQYF.

The chain combines TRBV27 with TRBJ2-7, with 7 bases aligning to TRBD1. Per the germline V gene, CDR1 is MNHEY and CDR2 is SMNVEV (reference sequence). The trim removed 6 bases at V and 2 bases at J, leaving 4 bases unmatched. This CDR3 has 13 amino acids. CDR3 residues: CASRRQGPYEQYF. The DNA for the CDR3 is TGTGCCAGCAGGAGACAGGGACCCTACGAGCAGTACTTC.

The chain recombines TRBV10-2 with TRBJ2-7; 12 nucleotides line up with TRBD1. Germline CDR1 reads WSHSY; CDR2 reads SAAADI. This CDR3 is built from 14 residues. V dropped 6 bases and J dropped 7; count of bases not matched to a gene: 7. CDR3 sequence: CASRPGQGAQEQYF. The CDR3 DNA reads TGCGCCAGCAGACCGGGACAGGGGGCGCAGGAGCAGTACTTC.